Following are 10 T cell receptor beta chains from one sample sequenced in a study of CD8+ T cells in alopecia areata. RNA, once extracted, was reverse transcribed into cDNA for use as the sequencing template. Repertoires were generated with immunoSEQ multiplex PCR, while TCRdb's copy carries only in-frame clones and drops some. Here the sample spans approximately 210,000 clones, roughly two fifths being singletons. Indicated treatment: oral pan-JAK inhibitor, 5-10 mg twice daily. The sample in question was CD4+ T cells sorted from blood, obtained at approximately week 39, from a patient treated with tofacitinib. These receptors all stem from a human donor with alopecia areata.

The chain has TRBV7-3 and TRBJ1-1; no firm D call. CDR3 length: 13 residues. V shed 2 bases and J shed 1 base, with 5 bases lying between them. Germline loops: CDR1 SGHTA, CDR2 FQGTGA. As DNA, the CDR3 is TGTGCCAGCAGCTTACAGCCGAACACTGAAGCTTTCTTT. Encoded protein: CASSLQPNTEAFF. Based on the CDR3 plus reference TRBV7-3 and TRBJ1-1, the full variable domain is GAGVSQTPSNKVTEKGKYVELRCDPISGHTALYWYRQSLGQGPEFLIYFQGTGAADDSGLPNDRFFAVRPEGSVSTLKIQRTERGDSAVYLCASSLQPNTEAFFGQGTRLTVV.

The chain employs TRBV7-2 and TRBJ1-2; D possibly corresponds to TRBD1 (6 bases). The V gene's germline CDR1 is SGHTA and CDR2 FQGNSA. With 7 bases removed from V and 7 bases from J, the gap between germline ends came to 19 bases. The CDR3 contains 14 residues. The CDR3 DNA follows: TGTGCCAGCACCCTAGGAGGGGGGTCAAGTGGCTACACCTTC. This encodes CASTLGGGSSGYTF.

The rearrangement links TRBV25-1 to TRBJ2-5; 10 nucleotides line up with TRBD1. This CDR3 comprises 13 residues. V was pared by 7 bases and J by 5 bases, with 4 bases of the junction left unmatched. CDR1 and CDR2 (germline): MGHDK, SYGVNS. CDR3 amino acids: CASKGQGWETQYF. The DNA of the CDR3 is TGTGCCAGCAAGGGACAGGGGTGGGAGACCCAGTACTTC.

V usage is TRBV7-8 and J usage is TRBJ2-1; D not resolved. V lost 1 base to trimming and J lost 0 bases, with 10 bases between them. Germline CDR1 is SGHVS and CDR2 is FQNEAQ. This CDR3 has 16 residues. CDR3 residues: CASSLERVTSYNEQFF. DNA for the CDR3: TGTGCCAGCAGCTTAGAAAGGGTCACCTCCTACAATGAGCAGTTCTTC.

V gene TRBV18 combines with J gene TRBJ2-5; 7 nucleotides match TRBD2. Germline CDR1 is KGHSH and CDR2 is LQKENI. V shed 9 bases and J 4 bases; nucleotides not matched to a gene: 11. This CDR3 is 14 amino acids long. The CDR3 coding sequence is TGTGCCAGTGCTCTGACTAGCTCGGGAGAGACCCAGTACTTC. This translates into CASALTSSGETQYF.

This chain joins TRBV30 and TRBJ2-2; D uncertain. The V and J ends lost 0 bases and 7 bases respectively, with 12 bases between them. The CDR3 is made up of 14 amino acids. Germline-derived CDR1 and CDR2 are GTSNPN and SVGIG (reference sequence). The CDR3 is CAWSVLQTNGELFF. The CDR3 DNA sequence: TGTGCCTGGAGTGTACTGCAGACGAACGGGGAGCTGTTTTTT.

V usage is TRBV29-1 and J usage is TRBJ2-2; D remains unclear. This CDR3 has 14 amino acids. V was trimmed by 4 bases and J by 6 bases, leaving 15 bases between them. CDR1 is SQVTM and CDR2 is ANQGSEA in the germline V gene. The CDR3, as DNA: TGCAGCGTTGTCGATGGAGTAGTGGCCGGGGAGCTGTTTTTT. This gives the protein CSVVDGVVAGELFF.

The CDR3 region is CASRRSDRNTGELFF. The CDR3 DNA is TGCGCCAGCAGGCGGTCCGACAGGAACACCGGGGAGCTGTTTTTT. J is TRBJ2-2 and V is TRBV5-1; possibly TRBD1 for D (5 bases). CDR1 is SGHRS, CDR2 YFSETQ, per germline. V dropped 5 bases and J dropped 1 base, with 12 bases sitting between them. This CDR3 contains 15 residues.

Worth noting for this clone: At one end, the junction sequence differs from germline, possibly due to a read error. Within the sample, other DNA sequences also encode this same CDR3. This chain connects TRBV4-1 to TRBJ1-1; perhaps TRBD1 as D (5 bases). The CDR3 spans 17 residues. Germline CDR1 and CDR2: MGHRA and YSYEKL. The CDR3 spells CASSKQAPQEGYTEAFF. CDR3 nucleotides: TGCGCCAGCAGCAAACAGGCCCCGCAGGAGGGATATACTGAAGCCTTCTTT.

The chain links TRBV21-1 to TRBJ1-2. TRBV21-1 has pseudogene status. This CDR3 comprises 12 residues. CDR3 sequence (DNA): TGTAGAAGGAGGTCCAGGGACTATGGCTACACCTTC. It translates to CRRRSRDYGYTF.